This paragraph covers one TCR beta chain sequence. The antigen is unknown. This record belongs to a study of T-cell reconstitution after alpha-beta-depleted transplantation in children. The junction had 17 bases not matched to a gene; V was cut back by 0 bases and J by 8 bases. The CDR3 is 20 amino acids. The germline gives CDR1 KGHSH, CDR2 LQKENI. Unique molecular identifiers were built into the TCRbeta library. One entry per CDR3 protein results from TCRdb running MiXCR on the PCR reads. The sample includes hundreds of thousands of distinct CDR3 sequences, 13% of them seen just once. Study results and limitations: One year after transplant, T-cell counts and diversity came mostly from newly produced T cells. Several hundred rapidly expanded clones from non-depleted graft cells reportedly supplied alpha-beta T cells about two months post-transplant. Surviving recipient T cells and thymic progenitors produced the high day-60 TCRbeta diversity seen in some patients.

This material consisted of PBMCs, mostly from graft donor cells, taken 360 days after TCRalphabeta/CD19-depleted stem cell transplant. The TCR sequence derives from a male patient aged 10 to 17 who had a stem cell transplant for acute myeloid leukemia, so the T cells may come from the graft donor. The chain combines TRBV18 with TRBJ2-1, with 12 bases fitting TRBD2. The CDR3 loop reads CASSPPLAGGPTVIYDEQFF. The DNA for the CDR3 is TGTGCCAGCTCACCACCTCTAGCGGGAGGGCCGACAGTGATATACGATGAGCAGTTCTTC.